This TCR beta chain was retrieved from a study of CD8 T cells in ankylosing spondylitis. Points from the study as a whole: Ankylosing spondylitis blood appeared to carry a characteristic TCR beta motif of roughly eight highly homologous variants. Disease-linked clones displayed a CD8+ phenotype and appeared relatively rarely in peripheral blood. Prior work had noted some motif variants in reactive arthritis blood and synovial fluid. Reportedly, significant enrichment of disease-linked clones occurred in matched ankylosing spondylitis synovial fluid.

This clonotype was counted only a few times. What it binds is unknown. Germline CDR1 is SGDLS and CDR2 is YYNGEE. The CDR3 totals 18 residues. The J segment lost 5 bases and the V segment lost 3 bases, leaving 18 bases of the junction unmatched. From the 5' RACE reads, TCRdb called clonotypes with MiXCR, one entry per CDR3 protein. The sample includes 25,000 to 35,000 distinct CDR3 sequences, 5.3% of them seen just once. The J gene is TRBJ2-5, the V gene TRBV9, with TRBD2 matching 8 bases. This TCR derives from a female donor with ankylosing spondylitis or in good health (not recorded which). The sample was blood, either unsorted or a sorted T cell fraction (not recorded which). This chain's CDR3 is CASSAGLQAGGEAETQYF. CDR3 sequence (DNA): TGTGCCAGCAGCGCCGGACTGCAGGCGGGAGGTGAGGCGGAGACCCAGTACTTC.